A selection of T cell receptor beta chains follows, all from one sample in a study of blood T cell repertoires in COVID-19. This table comes from immunoSEQ multiplex PCR, and its TCRdb copy is limited to in-frame clones, with some not included. Found here are a few hundred thousand clones, around 89% of them singletons; the top ten hold 1.8%. Sequenced: PBMCs or T cells enriched from blood (not recorded which). Receptors were obtained from a woman between 40 and 50 years old who had recovered from COVID-19. CDR3s include the opening cysteine and the closing phenylalanine or tryptophan.

V gene,CDR3 length,J gene,CDR3 protein
TRBV5-6,14,TRBJ2-5,CASSWNRGQETQYF
TRBV6-2/TRBV6-3,15,TRBJ2-5,CASSPGLAMKETQYF
TRBV5-4,14,TRBJ1-1,CASSSGEAKTEAFF
TRBV5-1,14,TRBJ2-5,CASSPPGYQETQYF
TRBV2,18,TRBJ2-2,CASVRRILAGGDTGELFF
TRBV18,15,TRBJ1-2,CASSPAGTGNYGYTF
TRBV15,15,TRBJ1-5,CATSREPGGYQPQHF
TRBV7-2,19,TRBJ2-1,CASLPKTGTSGSSYNEQFF
TRBV5-6,13,TRBJ2-7,CASSLGDFYEQYF
TRBV11-2,13,TRBJ1-2,CASMGTGFYGYTF
TRBV4-1,16,TRBJ1-4,CASSQGTDPTNEKLFF
TRBV7-2,16,TRBJ1-2,CASSLARSGTLYGYTF
TRBV5-1,15,TRBJ2-2,CASSLQGAHTGELFF
TRBV19,15,TRBJ2-1,CASSLTGLPLNEQFF
TRBV29-1,14,TRBJ1-2,CSVEDAGGVYGYTF
TRBV19,14,TRBJ2-3,CASSRQGAGDTQYF
TRBV18,14,TRBJ2-5,CASSRGGAEETQYF
TRBV4-3,16,TRBJ1-1,CASSQDLDRRDTEAFF
TRBV24-1,15,TRBJ1-4,CATSRSGSENEKLFF
TRBV5-1,17,TRBJ2-7,CASSLEPSGREVYEQYF
TRBV18,16,TRBJ1-1,CASSPPGRTGPTEAFF
TRBV30,12,TRBJ1-1,CAWTRDSPEAFF
TRBV19,16,TRBJ1-4,CASSTEGGTGAEKLFF
TRBV5-4,14,TRBJ1-1,CASSLWGVRTEAFF
TRBV18,17,TRBJ2-7,CASSPQGGRSRAREQYF
TRBV29-1,13,TRBJ1-1,CSVAPAANTEAFF
TRBV11-2,11,TRBJ1-1,CASSLTTEAFF
TRBV6-5,13,TRBJ2-2,CASRPGATGELFF
TRBV11-3,16,TRBJ2-3,CASSLRASGSGDTQYF
TRBV5-1,17,TRBJ2-2,CASSGTGTGANLGELFF
TRBV7-2,15,TRBJ1-3,CASSLSGGLGNTIYF
TRBV3-1/TRBV3-2,15,TRBJ1-5,CASSQGTVSNQPQHF
TRBV7-2,13,TRBJ1-2,CASSPPGAYGYTF
TRBV9,14,TRBJ1-1,CASSPGQGNTEAFF
TRBV3-1/TRBV3-2,19,TRBJ1-2,CASSQDYAGTGGSGYGYTF
TRBV2,16,TRBJ1-2,CASTSLRSQGPYGYTF
TRBV24-1,15,TRBJ2-7,CATSDPGTGTYEQYF
TRBV5-1,14,TRBJ2-5,CASTPGSTQETQYF
TRBV2,14,TRBJ2-1,CASSEEGGGNRHLF
TRBV7-2,15,TRBJ2-1,CASSLMRLAARGEFF
TRBV6-5,15,TRBJ1-3,CASSYSAGEGNTIYF
TRBV7-9,19,TRBJ1-3,CASRPRTGGRVLSGNTIYF
TRBV5-1,13,TRBJ1-1,CASSTYENTEAFF
TRBV5-4,15,TRBJ2-1,CASSQDRGVKNEQFF
TRBV5-1,14,TRBJ2-3,CASSIPGGTDTQYF
TRBV11-3,19,TRBJ2-1,CASSLKSSSYVNSYNEQFF
TRBV9,17,TRBJ2-6,CASSIPPGAAGANVLTF
TRBV3-1/TRBV3-2,14,TRBJ2-7,CASSQVGGAGEQYF
TRBV5-1,14,TRBJ1-2,CASSSPGQGYGYTF
TRBV7-2,17,TRBJ2-7,CASNAGTGTTWAYEQYF
TRBV19,13,TRBJ2-7,CASSMAGGDEQYF
TRBV7-8,16,TRBJ1-1,CASSFYTGGPNTEAFF
TRBV6-2/TRBV6-3,15,TRBJ2-7,CASSYDAGEPYEQYF
TRBV12-3/TRBV12-4,11,TRBJ1-1,CASSLGKQAFF